This is a list of T cell receptor beta chains from one sample in a study of T cells after posttransplantation cyclophosphamide. Here immunoSEQ multiplex PCR was the method, and the copy in TCRdb shows in-frame clones only, minus some. This sample comprises 35,000 to 40,000 clones, none seen once only. Sequencing was carried out using PBMCs. These receptors were collected from a man aged 50 to 60 in good health, CMV-negative, and a related stem cell transplant donor. CDR3s include the opening cysteine and the closing phenylalanine or tryptophan. A D gene is named only where the DNA matches it firmly. Clone sizes are shown as once, few, many, or a class for an expanded clone.

D	V	length	size	J	CDR3	DNA
NA	TRBV6-5	13	many	TRBJ1-1	CASSQQGNTEAFF	TGTGCCAGCAGCCAACAGGGAAACACTGAAGCTTTCTTT
TRBD2	TRBV5-1	17	many	TRBJ2-3	CASSLQGLAGGADTQYF	TGCGCCAGCAGCTTACAAGGACTAGCGGGAGGCGCAGATACGCAGTATTTT
TRBD1	TRBV15	14	many	TRBJ2-7	CATSLDRGGYEQYF	TGTGCCACCAGCCTGGACAGGGGTGGCTACGAGCAGTACTTC
NA	TRBV11-1	15	many	TRBJ1-2	CASSFPTAGDYGYTF	TGTGCCAGCAGCTTCCCGACGGCAGGGGACTATGGCTACACCTTC
TRBD2	TRBV10-3	15	many	TRBJ2-2	CAIQGLAGDTGELFF	TGTGCCATCCAGGGACTAGCGGGGGACACCGGGGAGCTGTTTTTT
TRBD1	TRBV28	15	many	TRBJ2-3	CASSLSDRGTDTQYF	TGTGCCAGCAGTCTATCGGACAGGGGCACAGATACGCAGTATTTT
NA	TRBV6-5	14	many	TRBJ1-4	CASGRGWTNEKLFF	TGTGCCAGTGGGCGGGGCTGGACTAATGAAAAACTGTTTTTT
TRBD2	TRBV9	15	many	TRBJ2-1	CASSVGLAGGNEQFF	TGTGCCAGCAGCGTAGGGTTAGCGGGGGGCAATGAGCAGTTCTTC
NA	TRBV6-1	15	many	TRBJ1-4	CATSLNGQLNEKLFF	TGTGCCACCTCACTTAACGGACAGCTGAATGAAAAACTGTTTTTT
NA	TRBV7-8	13	few	TRBJ1-2	CASSPGGPEGYTF	TGTGCCAGCAGCCCCGGAGGCCCTGAGGGCTACACCTTC
TRBD1	TRBV5-1	13	many	TRBJ1-1	CASSSTGVTEAFF	TGCGCCAGCAGCTCGACAGGGGTCACTGAAGCTTTCTTT
NA	TRBV12-2	19	few	TRBJ2-1	CASRKHRPLGASSYNGQFF	TGTGCAAGTCGCAAACATAGACCTTTAGGGGCGAGCTCCTACAATGGGCAGTTCTTC
TRBD1	TRBV10-3	13	many	TRBJ1-1	CAISELTGEGAFF	TGTGCCATCAGTGAGTTGACAGGGGAGGGAGCTTTCTTT
TRBD2	TRBV19	15	many	TRBJ2-2	CASRSIAGAAGELFF	TGTGCCAGTAGATCAATAGCGGGAGCGGCCGGGGAGCTGTTTTTT
TRBD1	TRBV6-6	16	many	TRBJ1-5	CASSSKQGAPRQPQHF	TGTGCCAGCAGTTCAAAACAGGGGGCGCCCCGTCAGCCCCAGCATTTT
TRBD1	TRBV5-6	15	many	TRBJ1-5	CASSSGTGFNQPQHF	TGTGCCAGCAGCTCCGGGACAGGGTTCAATCAGCCCCAGCATTTT